The rows below give T cell receptor beta chains drawn from one sample of a study of cytomegalovirus exposure and HLA in healthy donors. TCRdb's table, derived via immunoSEQ multiplex PCR, lists solely in-frame clones and lacks some. Of fewer than 250,000 clones in the sample, over 75% were seen once. What was sequenced was PBMCs. These receptors came from a human donor in good health. The CDR3 runs from the conserved cysteine through the conserved F or W. A D gene is named only where the DNA matches it firmly.

length	D	J	V	CDR3	DNA
15	.	TRBJ1-1	TRBV9	CASSVVNRANTEAFF	TGTGCCAGCAGCGTAGTGAACAGGGCGAACACTGAAGCTTTCTTT
15	.	TRBJ2-7	TRBV5-1	CASSLVESEAYEQYF	TGCGCCAGCAGCTTGGTTGAGTCCGAGGCCTACGAGCAGTACTTC
11	TRBD1	TRBJ2-1	TRBV5-4	CASSADRGQFF	TGTGCCAGCAGCGCCGACAGGGGGCAGTTCTTC
15	.	TRBJ2-7	TRBV7-3	CASSLTGRGVYEQYF	TGTGCCAGCAGCTTAACTGGGAGGGGGGTCTACGAGCAGTACTTC
16	TRBD2	TRBJ2-2	TRBV4-1	CASSRGLAGSTGELFF	TGCGCCAGCAGCCGGGGACTAGCGGGATCCACCGGGGAGCTGTTTTTT
15	TRBD1	TRBJ1-2	TRBV19	CASSTRPGQDYGYTF	TGTGCCAGTAGTACGCGGCCGGGACAGGACTATGGCTACACCTTC
16	.	TRBJ1-5	TRBV10-3	CAISEIQGLDNQPQHF	TGTGCCATCAGTGAGATCCAGGGATTGGACAATCAGCCCCAGCATTTT
17	TRBD2	TRBJ2-2	TRBV7-3	CASSLSASGRYTGELFF	TGTGCCAGCAGCTTAAGCGCTAGCGGGAGATACACCGGGGAGCTGTTTTTT
13	TRBD1	TRBJ1-4	TRBV6-6	CASRARGEEKLFF	TGTGCCAGCAGAGCCAGGGGGGAGGAAAAACTGTTTTTT
17	.	TRBJ2-1	TRBV5-1	CASSLASGQGPRNEQFF	TGCGCCAGCAGCTTGGCCTCAGGGCAGGGCCCTAGGAATGAGCAGTTCTTC